This is a list of T cell receptor beta chains from one sample in a study of OX40 agonist ivuxolimab in advanced cancers. Measured with immunoSEQ multiplex PCR; TCRdb has only the in-frame clones, and not every one. The repertoire includes roughly 48,000 clones, about four fifths of them detected once, and more than 2% sits in the top ten. The sample consisted of CD4+ or CD8+ T cells sorted from blood, taken in a trial of the OX40 agonist ivuxolimab. Receptors were obtained from an adult with an advanced solid tumor such as melanoma, head and neck, liver or kidney cancer. CDR3s include the opening cysteine and the closing phenylalanine or tryptophan. D genes are given only for firm matches. A clone size is listed for some rows: how often the clone was seen (once, few, many), or a class if it is expanded.

>TRBJ1-6|TRBV5-1|NA|13|NA
TGCGCCAGCAGCTTGGGAGGTAATTCACCCCTCCACTTT
CASSLGGNSPLHF
>TRBJ1-1|TRBV7-9|NA|12|NA
TGTGCCAGCAGCCCCCGGAACACTGAAGCTTTCTTT
CASSPRNTEAFF
>TRBJ2-1|TRBV6-5|NA|15|NA
TGTGCCAGCAGTTACCTAGCCGATACCCGCAATGAGCAGTTCTTC
CASSYLADTRNEQFF
>TRBJ2-2|TRBV11-1|NA|12|NA
TGTGCCAGCAGTTTTATAACCGGGGAGCTGTTTTTT
CASSFITGELFF
>TRBJ2-5|TRBV7-8|NA|14|TRBD1
TGTGCCAGCAGGTCCCCAGGGGGCGGGAAGACCCAGTACTTC
CASRSPGGGKTQYF
>TRBJ1-5|TRBV6-5|NA|14|NA
TGTGCCAGCAGTTACAGGGGTACCAATCAGCCCCAGCATTTT
CASSYRGTNQPQHF
>TRBJ2-5|TRBV10-3|NA|13|NA
TGTGCCATCAATGGCGGGGCTCAAGAGACCCAGTACTTC
CAINGGAQETQYF
>TRBJ1-1|TRBV25-1|NA|13|NA
TGTGCCAGCAGTGTCAGGGCGGGCACTGAAGCTTTCTTT
CASSVRAGTEAFF
>TRBJ2-4|TRBV2|NA|14|TRBD1
TGTGCCAGCTTGAAAGGGACAGACAAAAACATTCAGTACTTC
CASLKGTDKNIQYF
>TRBJ1-4|TRBV25-1|NA|13|NA
TGTGCCAGCAGATCCGGGGCTAATGAAAAACTGTTTTTT
CASRSGANEKLFF
>TRBJ2-1|TRBV11-3|few|14|NA
TGTGCCAGCGGCCTTAGTCGGCTTTACAATGAGCAGTTCTTC
CASGLSRLYNEQFF
>TRBJ2-7|TRBV6-1|NA|14|NA
TGTGCCAGCAGTGATGGGGATCCACCCTACGAGCAGTACTTC
CASSDGDPPYEQYF
>TRBJ2-2|TRBV2|once|14|TRBD2
TGTGCCAGCAAGGCGGGAGAGGTCACCGGGGAGCTGTTTTTT
CASKAGEVTGELFF
>TRBJ2-5|TRBV19|NA|14|NA
TGTGCCACCCAAACTCAGACGGGCCCGGGGACCCAGTACTTC
CATQTQTGPGTQYF
>TRBJ2-5|TRBV11-1|NA|14|NA
TGTGCCAGCAGCCCCCCATGGGGGGAAGAGACCCAGTACTTC
CASSPPWGEETQYF
>TRBJ1-2|TRBV5-1|NA|13|NA
TGCGCCAGCAGCTTGGTGGGTGAACATGGCTACACCTTC
CASSLVGEHGYTF
>TRBJ1-5|TRBV28|medium-sized|16|NA
TGTGCCAGCAGTTTTAGTAGCCCGGTAGGCAATCAGCCCCAGCATTTT
CASSFSSPVGNQPQHF
>TRBJ2-2|TRBV6-1|NA|14|TRBD2
TGTGCCAGCTCCGGGACTAGATCGGGCGGGGAGCTGTTTTTT
CASSGTRSGGELFF
>TRBJ1-5|TRBV19|NA|15|TRBD1
TGTGCCAGTGGACCAAACAGGGGTGGCAATCAGCCCCAGCATTTT
CASGPNRGGNQPQHF
>TRBJ2-1|TRBV5-4|NA|16|TRBD2
TGTGCCAGCAGTTCTGGGGTTAGCGGGAGGGCCTATGAGCAGTTCTTC
CASSSGVSGRAYEQFF
>TRBJ2-1|TRBV2|NA|13|NA
TGTGCCAGCAGTGAATGGCAGATCAATGAGCAGTTCTTC
CASSEWQINEQFF
>TRBJ2-4|TRBV30|NA|11|NA
TGTGCCTGGAGTACAGGCTACATTCAGTACTTC
CAWSTGYIQYF
>TRBJ2-5|TRBV10-3|NA|19|TRBD2
TGTGCCATCAGTGAGCCGTGGGGACTAGCGGGGGGGCCCCATGAGACCCAGTACTTC
CAISEPWGLAGGPHETQYF
>TRBJ2-1|TRBV6-5|NA|12|NA
TGTGCCAGCAGAAGGGGACACAATGAGCAGTTCTTC
CASRRGHNEQFF
>TRBJ1-2|TRBV7-9|NA|15|NA
TGTGCCAGCAGCTTAGCTGCCGGCTCTAACTATGGCTACACCTTC
CASSLAAGSNYGYTF
>TRBJ1-6|TRBV28|NA|15|NA
TGTGCCAGCGATCAGGGTACAGTCTATAATTCACCCCTCCACTTT
CASDQGTVYNSPLHF
>TRBJ2-1|TRBV7-8|NA|16|TRBD1
TGTGCCAGCAGCGTATCAGGGGGCGCCACCATTTCTGAGCAGTTCTTC
CASSVSGGATISEQFF
>TRBJ2-7|TRBV14|once|14|TRBD1
TGTGCCAGCAGCCACCCAGGGGGTACCTACGAGCAGTACTTC
CASSHPGGTYEQYF
>TRBJ1-2|TRBV29-1|NA|14|NA
TGCAGCGTTGAAGATTCAGGGATTGGCTATGGCTACACCTTC
CSVEDSGIGYGYTF
>TRBJ2-2|TRBV7-6|NA|16|TRBD2
TGTGCCAGCAGCTTGAGACTAGCGGGAGAGGTCGGGGAGCTGTTTTTT
CASSLRLAGEVGELFF
>TRBJ1-2|TRBV5-5|NA|13|NA
TGTGCCAGCAGCCTCAGGGTTCTGGATGGCTACACCTTC
CASSLRVLDGYTF
>TRBJ1-3|TRBV28|NA|15|TRBD1
TGTGCCAGCAGTTCTACAGGGGGCTCTGGAAACACCATATATTTT
CASSSTGGSGNTIYF